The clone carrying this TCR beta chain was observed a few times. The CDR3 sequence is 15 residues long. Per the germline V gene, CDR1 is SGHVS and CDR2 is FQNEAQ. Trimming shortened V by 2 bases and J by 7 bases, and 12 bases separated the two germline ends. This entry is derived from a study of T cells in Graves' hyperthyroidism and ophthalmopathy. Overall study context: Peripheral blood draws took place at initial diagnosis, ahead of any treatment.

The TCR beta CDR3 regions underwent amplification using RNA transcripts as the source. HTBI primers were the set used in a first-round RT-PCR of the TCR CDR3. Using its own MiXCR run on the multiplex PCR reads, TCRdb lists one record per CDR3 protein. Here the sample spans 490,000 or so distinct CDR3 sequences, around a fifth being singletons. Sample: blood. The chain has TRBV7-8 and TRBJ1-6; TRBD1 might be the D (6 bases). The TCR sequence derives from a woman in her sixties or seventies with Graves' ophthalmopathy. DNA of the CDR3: TGTGCCAGCAGCTTAAACAGGGCGGGAAATTCACCCCTCCACTTT. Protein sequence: CASSLNRAGNSPLHF.